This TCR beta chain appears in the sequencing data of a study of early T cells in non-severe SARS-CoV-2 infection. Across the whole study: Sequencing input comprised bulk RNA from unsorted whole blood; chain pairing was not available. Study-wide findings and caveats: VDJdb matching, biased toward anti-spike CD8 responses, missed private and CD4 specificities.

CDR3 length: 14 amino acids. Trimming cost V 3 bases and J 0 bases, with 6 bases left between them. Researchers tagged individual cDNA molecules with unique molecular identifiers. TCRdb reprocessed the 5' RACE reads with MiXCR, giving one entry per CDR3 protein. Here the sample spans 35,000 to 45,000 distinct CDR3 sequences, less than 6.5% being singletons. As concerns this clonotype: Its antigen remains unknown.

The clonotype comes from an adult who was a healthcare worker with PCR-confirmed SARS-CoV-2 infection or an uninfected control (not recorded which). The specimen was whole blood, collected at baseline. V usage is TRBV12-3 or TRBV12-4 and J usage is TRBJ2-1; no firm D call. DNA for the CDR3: TGTGCCAGCAGTTTTTCCGGCTCCTACAATGAGCAGTTCTTC. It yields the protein CASSFSGSYNEQFF.